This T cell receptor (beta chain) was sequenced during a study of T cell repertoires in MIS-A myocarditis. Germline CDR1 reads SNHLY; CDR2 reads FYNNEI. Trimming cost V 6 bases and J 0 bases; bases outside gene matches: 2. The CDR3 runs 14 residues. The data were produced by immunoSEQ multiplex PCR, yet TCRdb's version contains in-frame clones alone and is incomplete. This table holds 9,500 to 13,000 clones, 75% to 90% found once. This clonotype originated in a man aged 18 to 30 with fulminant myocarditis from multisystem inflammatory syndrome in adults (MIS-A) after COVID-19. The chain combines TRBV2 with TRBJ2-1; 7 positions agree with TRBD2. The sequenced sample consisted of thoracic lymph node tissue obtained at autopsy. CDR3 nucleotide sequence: TGTGCCAGCAGGTGGACTAGCTCCTACAATGAGCAGTTCTTC. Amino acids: CASRWTSSYNEQFF.